Shown below are 12 T cell receptor beta chains from a single sample sequenced in a study of CD8+CD57+ T cells in acquired aplastic anemia. Patients sequenced had flow cytometry evidence of CD8+CD57+ cell expansion. Profiles of TCR beta VDJ and CDR3 were generated from a genomic DNA template. From the reads, TCRdb called clonotypes with MiXCR, one entry per CDR3 protein. The table lists about 120,000 distinct CDR3 sequences, under 60% of them singletons, with about 29% in the top ten. What was sequenced was sorted CD4+, CD8+, or CD8+CD57+ T cells (not recorded which) from PBMCs. The receptors were sampled from a human donor with aplastic anemia.

Only a few counts were recorded for this clonotype. The chain combines TRBV19 with TRBJ2-2; D perhaps matches TRBD2 (5 bases). Trimming took 3 bases from V and 8 from J, leaving 7 bases between them. Germline values: CDR1 LNHDA, CDR2 SQIVND (reference sequence). CDR3 size: 12 residues. The CDR3 is CASSITSGELFF. Written as DNA, the CDR3 is TGTGCCAGTAGTATCACTAGTGGGGAGCTGTTTTTT.

This clonotype was seen only once. The chain combines TRBV2 with TRBJ2-7; 7 nucleotides agree with TRBD2. The CDR3 sequence is 14 residues long. Germline CDR1 and CDR2: SNHLY and FYNNEI. Germline trimming cut 8 bases from V and 4 bases from J; bases unmatched to any gene: 11. The DNA for the CDR3 is TGTGCCAGCTGCGCAGGGAGGGCACAATACGAGCAGTACTTC. This translates into CASCAGRAQYEQYF.

The chain carries TRBV11-2 and TRBJ2-1; D is possibly TRBD2 (5 bases). This CDR3 region has 15 residues. With 0 bases removed from V and 10 bases from J, the gap between germline ends came to 16 bases. Germline V CDR1 and CDR2: SGHAT, FQNNGV. Written as DNA, the CDR3 is TGTGCCAGCAGCTTAGATCGGCAGCTAGCCTACGAGCAGTTCTTC. Translating gives CASSLDRQLAYEQFF.

This clonotype is medium-sized (0.01 to 0.1%) by share. This chain connects TRBV2 to TRBJ1-6; 7 bases fit TRBD1. The V gene end was trimmed by 9 bases and the J gene end by 6 bases; junction bases not matched to a gene: 5. Germline CDR1 SNHLY, CDR2 FYNNEI. The CDR3 has 13 residues. CDR3 in amino acids: CASPGQPNSPLHF. Here the CDR3 DNA reads TGTGCCAGTCCGGGACAGCCTAATTCACCCCTCCACTTT.

The sample holds many counts of this clonotype. The chain employs TRBV20-1 and TRBJ1-5; a weak D match, TRBD1 (6 bases). Germline CDR1 DFQATT, CDR2 SNEGSKA (reference sequence). The CDR3 is made up of 14 amino acids. Trimming shortened V by 6 bases and J by 6 bases, and 18 bases separated the two germline ends. The CDR3 spells CSAGEPTGRQPQHF. CDR3 nucleotides: TGCAGTGCCGGCGAACCTACAGGGCGTCAGCCCCAGCATTTT.

The chain employs TRBV19 and TRBJ1-1; 11 bases fit TRBD1. The CDR3 runs 15 residues. The ends lost 9 bases at V and 3 bases at J; junction bases unmatched: 9. Germline V lookup: CDR1 LNHDA, CDR2 SQIVND (reference sequence). The CDR3 region is CASRTGGVVDTEAFF. The CDR3 DNA reads as TGTGCCAGCAGGACAGGGGGCGTCGTGGACACTGAAGCTTTCTTT.

The V and J genes are TRBV20-1 and TRBJ1-2; 9 positions match TRBD1. V was clipped by 5 bases and J by 7 bases; unmatched bases: 14. Germline lookup yields CDR1 DFQATT and CDR2 SNEGSKA (reference sequence). The CDR3 is 15 residues long. The CDR3 region is CSARDPRQGESGYTF. CDR3 bases: TGCAGTGCTCGGGATCCTCGACAGGGGGAGAGTGGCTACACCTTC.

The chain recombines TRBV12-3 or TRBV12-4 with TRBJ2-7; D is unclear. The CDR3 is 12 amino acids. Trimming cost V 3 bases and J 3 bases, with 6 bases left between them. Here the CDR3 DNA reads TGTGCCAGCAGTTTGTCCGACTACGAGCAGTACTTC. This translates into CASSLSDYEQYF.

The rearrangement links TRBV4-1 to TRBJ2-5; TRBD2 might be the D (5 bases). The CDR3 spans 16 residues. V lost 0 bases and J 5 bases, leaving 16 bases between the germline ends. Germline CDR1 is MGHRA and CDR2 is YSYEKL. In DNA form, the CDR3 reads TGCGCCAGCAGCCAAGACGCCGGGATTGTCGCGGAGACCCAGTACTTC. Its translation is CASSQDAGIVAETQYF.

The sample holds one count of this clonotype. The chain has TRBV19 and TRBJ1-2; D is ambiguous. V shed 3 bases and J shed 5 bases, with 13 bases lying between them. The CDR3 runs 14 residues. Germline V gene sequence: CDR1 LNHDA, CDR2 SQIVND (reference sequence). The CDR3 region is CASSIVRLQYGYTF. The CDR3 bases are TGTGCCAGTAGTATCGTCCGGCTACAATATGGCTACACCTTC.

The J gene is TRBJ2-7, the V gene TRBV14; possible D gene TRBD2, 7 bases. Trimming took off 4 bases at V and 7 bases at J, with 14 bases between the two ends. The CDR3 has 13 amino acids. Germline V gives CDR1 SGHDN, CDR2 FVKESK. The CDR3 DNA reads TGTGCCAGCAGCCCACGGGGGGCGGGTGAGCAGTACTTC. This gives the protein CASSPRGAGEQYF.

This clonotype was seen repeatedly, ten times or more. V usage is TRBV15 and J usage is TRBJ2-1; D might be TRBD2 (6 bases). This CDR3 comprises 15 residues. Germline CDR1 LNHNV, CDR2 YYDKDF (reference sequence). V was clipped by 1 base and J by 4 bases, with 11 bases between them. CDR3 loop: CATSRGAGNYNEQFF. In DNA form, the CDR3 reads TGTGCCACCAGCAGAGGGGCGGGGAATTACAATGAGCAGTTCTTC.